These 9 T cell receptor beta chains were sequenced from one sample in a study of T cell changes during pregnancy in multiple sclerosis. Clones were sequenced by immunoSEQ multiplex PCR, and TCRdb holds only the in-frame ones, with some missing. The profile shows some 100,000 clones, about nine tenths of them singletons. This specimen was peripheral blood, taken in the second trimester of pregnancy. The source of these receptors is a female donor with multiple sclerosis, enrolled in a pregnancy study.

CDR3 bases: TGTGCCAGCAGCTTCGGACAGGGTGGGAGAGCCGGGGAGCTGTTTTTT. Translated: CASSFGQGGRAGELFF. This rearrangement joins TRBV7-2 to TRBJ2-2; 8 positions agree with TRBD1. There are 16 residues in the CDR3. With V trimmed by 3 bases and J by 6 bases, 9 bases remained unmatched. The germline V gene encodes CDR1 SGHTA and CDR2 FQGNSA. Combining the CDR3 with reference TRBV7-2 and TRBJ2-2 gives the whole variable domain GAGVSQSPSNKVTEKGKDVELRCDPISGHTALYWYRQSLGQGLEFLIYFQGNSAPDKSGLPSDRFSAERTGGSVSTLTIQRTQQEDSAVYLCASSFGQGGRAGELFFGEGSRLTVL.

The chain has TRBV29-1 and TRBJ2-1, with TRBD1 matching over 10 bases. CDR1 and CDR2 (germline): SQVTM, ANQGSEA. The CDR3 contains 13 residues. Losses at the gene ends were 7 bases for V and 9 bases for J; bases not matched to a gene: 9. CDR3 bases: TGCAGCGCCACGGGACAGGGGCCATCTGAGCAGTTCTTC. Translating gives CSATGQGPSEQFF.

The chain links TRBV28 to TRBJ1-5; 11 positions match TRBD1. Germline CDR1 and CDR2: MDHEN and SYDVKM. The V gene end was trimmed by 6 bases and the J gene end by 8 bases; junction bases not matched to a gene: 9. CDR3 length: 15 residues. CDR3 in amino acids: CASSHGQGAVKPQHF. The CDR3 bases are TGTGCCAGCAGCCACGGACAGGGGGCAGTTAAGCCCCAGCATTTT.

For the CDR3, the DNA is TGTGCCAGCAGCCCCATAGCGGGAGTCTACGAGACCCAGTACTTC. The encoded protein is CASSPIAGVYETQYF. The genes are TRBV5-4 and TRBJ2-5; 9 bases align to TRBD2. The CDR3 runs to 15 residues. Germline values: CDR1 SGHNT, CDR2 YYREEE (reference sequence). V lost 4 bases and J lost 5; bases outside the gene matches: 9.

The chain combines TRBV27 with TRBJ2-7; a possible D gene is TRBD1 (5 bases). V was cut by 3 bases and J by 4 bases, with 19 bases left in between. Per the germline V gene, CDR1 is MNHEY and CDR2 is SMNVEV (reference sequence). The CDR3 has 16 amino acids. The DNA for the CDR3 is TGTGCCAGCAGTTTTTTCGGTGCCGGACACCCTTACGAGCAGTACTTC. Its translation is CASSFFGAGHPYEQYF.

This sequence joins TRBV6-1 and TRBJ2-7; D is undetermined. Germline V gene data show CDR1 as MNHNS and CDR2 as SASEGT. Between the trimmed V and J ends, which lost 1 base and 0 bases, there was a span of 16 bases. CDR3 size: 17 residues. The chain's CDR3 is CASSEEGHYSSSYEQYF. In nucleotides, the CDR3 is TGTGCCAGCAGTGAAGAAGGTCACTACTCGAGCTCCTACGAGCAGTACTTC.

The chain employs TRBV7-2 and TRBJ1-1; tentative D call: TRBD1 (6 bases). From germline, CDR1 is SGHTA and CDR2 FQGNSA. The V end lost 5 bases, the J end lost 7 bases, and 14 bases lay between the germline ends. This CDR3 contains 13 residues. The CDR3 reads CASSKGGGNEAFF. The CDR3 nucleotides are TGTGCCAGCAGCAAAGGGGGGGGGAATGAAGCTTTCTTT.

This clone has a handful of counts. The chain has TRBV7-8 and TRBJ1-3, with a possible D match to TRBD1 (6 bases). This CDR3 comprises 16 residues. CDR1 is SGHVS, CDR2 FQNEAQ, per germline. V was shortened by 4 bases and J by 7 bases, with 20 bases between the two germline ends. This chain's CDR3 is CASSSGFGGTGNTIYF. In nucleotides, the CDR3 is TGTGCCAGCAGCTCAGGCTTTGGGGGCACAGGCAACACCATATATTTT.

The J gene is TRBJ1-3, the V gene TRBV6-1; D perhaps matches TRBD1 (5 bases). Trimming removed 6 bases at V and 3 bases at J, with 15 bases between. There are 15 residues in the CDR3. CDR1 and CDR2 (germline): MNHNS, SASEGT. The CDR3 DNA follows: TGTGCCAGCAGAAGAGGAACAGGCAGTGGAAACACCATATATTTT. Translation: CASRRGTGSGNTIYF.